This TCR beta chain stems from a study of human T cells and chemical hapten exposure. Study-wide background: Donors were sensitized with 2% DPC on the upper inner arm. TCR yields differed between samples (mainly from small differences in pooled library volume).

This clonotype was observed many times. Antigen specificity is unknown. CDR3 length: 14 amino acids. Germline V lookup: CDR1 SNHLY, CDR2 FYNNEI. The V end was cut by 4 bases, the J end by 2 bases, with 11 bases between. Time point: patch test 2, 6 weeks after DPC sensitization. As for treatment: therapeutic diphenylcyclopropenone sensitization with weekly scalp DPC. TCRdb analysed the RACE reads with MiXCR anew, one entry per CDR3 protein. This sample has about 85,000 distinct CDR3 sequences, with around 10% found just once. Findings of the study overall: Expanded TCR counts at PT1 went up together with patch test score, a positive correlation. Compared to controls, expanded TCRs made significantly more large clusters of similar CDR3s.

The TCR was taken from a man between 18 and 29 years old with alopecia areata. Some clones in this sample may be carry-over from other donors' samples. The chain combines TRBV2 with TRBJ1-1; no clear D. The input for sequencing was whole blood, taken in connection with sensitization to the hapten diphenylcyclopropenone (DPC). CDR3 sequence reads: CASSVVQKNTEAFF. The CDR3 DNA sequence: TGTGCCAGCAGTGTTGTACAGAAAAACACTGAAGCTTTCTTT.